These 16 T cell receptor beta chains came from one sample sequenced in a study of CD8 T cells in ankylosing spondylitis. Study-level findings and limits: Seemingly distinctive of ankylosing spondylitis blood was a TCR beta motif formed by eight highly homologous variants.

The antigens of these receptors remain unknown. TCRdb passed the 5' RACE reads through MiXCR, listing each CDR3 protein once. Of over 700,000 distinct CDR3 sequences listed, around 20% were seen once; the top ten hold under 20%. Sequencing input: blood, either unsorted or a sorted T cell fraction (not recorded which). All receptors derive from a male donor with ankylosing spondylitis.

V usage is TRBV2 and J usage is TRBJ1-1, with TRBD1 as a possible D gene (5 bases). The CDR3 length is 10 residues. Germline CDR1 SNHLY, CDR2 FYNNEI. V was shortened by 11 bases and J by 1 base, with 5 bases between the two germline ends. As DNA, the CDR3 is TGTGCCGGGGGGAACACTGAAGCTTTCTTT. This sequence encodes CAGGNTEAFF.

This clonotype was counted between two and nine times. V and J are TRBV20-1 and TRBJ1-1; D not certain. CDR3 size: 15 residues. Germline CDR1 DFQATT, CDR2 SNEGSKA (reference sequence). Trimming took 1 base from V and 4 from J, leaving 16 bases between them. The CDR3, as DNA: TGCAGTGCTAGAGGTGAATCAAAGCCGAGCACTGAAGCTTTCTTT. It encodes CSARGESKPSTEAFF.

This clonotype has more than one count but fewer than ten. The rearrangement uses TRBV4-3 and TRBJ2-1, with a weak D call TRBD2 (5 bases). Germline CDR1 is LGHNA and CDR2 is YSLEER. Deletions cut 0 bases from V and 4 bases from J, with 10 bases between. The CDR3 sequence is 15 residues long. The CDR3 sequence: CASSQEWEYYNEQFF. The CDR3 nucleotides are TGCGCCAGCAGCCAAGAGTGGGAGTATTACAATGAGCAGTTCTTC.

V gene TRBV2 combines with J gene TRBJ2-4; D remains unclear. CDR3 length: 15 residues. Between the trimmed V and J ends, which lost 4 bases and 8 bases, there was a span of 18 bases. Germline assignment: CDR1 SNHLY and CDR2 FYNNEI. The CDR3 spells CASSAQLGRDDIQYF. In DNA form, the CDR3 reads TGTGCCAGCAGTGCTCAGCTAGGAAGGGATGACATTCAGTACTTC.

There are a few counts of this clonotype. The chain is built from TRBV15 and TRBJ2-1; the D is unclear. CDR3 size: 13 residues. Trimming stripped 0 bases from V and 8 bases from J, with 8 bases between. In germline, CDR1 is LNHNV, CDR2 YYDKDF (reference sequence). CDR3 nucleotides: TGTGCCACCAGCAGAGATCGAGGTCATGAGCAGTTCTTC. Translated: CATSRDRGHEQFF.

J is TRBJ2-1 and V is TRBV6-5; no clear D. This CDR3 region has 12 residues. Germline loops: CDR1 MNHEY, CDR2 SVGAGI. V was clipped by 1 base and J by 9 bases, with 7 bases between them. The chain's CDR3 is CASSYFSGEQFF. In nucleotides, the CDR3 is TGTGCCAGCAGTTACTTCTCGGGTGAGCAGTTCTTC.

This chain links TRBV20-1 with TRBJ2-7; TRBD2 aligns across 9 bases. Per germline, CDR1 DFQATT and CDR2 SNEGSKA (reference sequence). The CDR3 contains 16 residues. V dropped 0 bases and J dropped 4; count of bases not matched to a gene: 10. The CDR3 loop reads CSARDLASGDSYEQYF. CDR3 sequence (DNA): TGCAGTGCTAGAGATTTAGCTAGCGGGGATTCGTACGAGCAGTACTTC.

This clonotype was seen a few times. For the CDR3, the DNA is TGTGCCAGCAGCCCAAAGACTAACTATGGCTACACCTTC. The encoded protein is CASSPKTNYGYTF. V and J are TRBV12-3 or TRBV12-4 and TRBJ1-2; D call uncertain. Trimming took 6 bases from V and 0 from J, leaving 8 bases between them. The CDR3 spans 13 residues.

The chain is built from TRBV20-1 and TRBJ2-3; 8 bases fit TRBD2. The V gene end was trimmed by 3 bases and the J gene end by 3 bases; junction bases not matched to a gene: 17. Germline V gives CDR1 DFQATT, CDR2 SNEGSKA (reference sequence). The CDR3 totals 18 residues. DNA of the CDR3: TGCAGTGCTAGTGGCCCCCAGGGTGCAGCGGGGGTTACAGATACGCAGTATTTT. Translating it yields CSASGPQGAAGVTDTQYF.

The genes are TRBV5-5 and TRBJ2-2, with D maybe TRBD2 (6 bases). The CDR3 extends over 15 amino acids. The germline gives CDR1 SGHKS, CDR2 YYEKEE (reference sequence). Trimming removed 0 bases from V and 6 bases from J, with 12 bases in between. The CDR3 protein is CASSLAGGYAGELFF. The CDR3 nucleotides read TGTGCCAGCAGCTTGGCCGGAGGGTACGCCGGGGAGCTGTTTTTT.

The CDR3 protein is CSAPIGAGGRNEQFF. CDR3 nucleotide sequence: TGCAGTGCCCCAATAGGAGCGGGGGGTCGGAATGAGCAGTTCTTC. This chain uses TRBV20-1 with TRBJ2-1; 9 nucleotides align to TRBD2. From germline, CDR1 is DFQATT and CDR2 SNEGSKA (reference sequence). V was clipped by 6 bases and J by 7 bases; unmatched bases: 13. The CDR3 is 15 amino acids.

The chain carries TRBV4-2 and TRBJ1-6; 8 bases agree with TRBD1. The CDR3 contains 16 residues. The V gene's germline CDR1 is LGHNA and CDR2 YNFKEQ. After removal of 1 base from V and 8 bases from J, the junction contained 7 bases not matched to a gene. CDR3 loop: CASSQGGTGGYSPLHF. CDR3 nucleotide sequence: TGTGCCAGCAGCCAAGGTGGTACAGGGGGTTATTCACCCCTCCACTTT.

The J gene is TRBJ2-5, the V gene TRBV5-1; D may be TRBD1 (6 bases). The CDR3 consists of 12 residues. Per germline, CDR1 SGHRS and CDR2 YFSETQ. The germline V and J ends were trimmed by 7 bases and 5 bases, with 12 bases remaining between them. The CDR3 is CASARQAETQYF. The CDR3 nucleotides read TGCGCCAGCGCAAGACAGGCGGAGACCCAGTACTTC.

This clonotype was counted a few times. The chain uses TRBV3-1 and TRBJ2-2; D gene ambiguous. CDR1 and CDR2 from the germline V gene are LGHDT and YNNKEL (reference sequence). The CDR3 spans 12 residues. V dropped 7 bases and J dropped 1 base, with 4 bases sitting between them. In DNA form, the CDR3 reads TGTGCCAGCAACAAGAACACCGGGGAGCTGTTTTTT. Translation gives CASNKNTGELFF.

The chain carries TRBV4-1 and TRBJ1-6; 8 bases fit TRBD1. V dropped 3 bases and J dropped 0; count of bases not matched to a gene: 4. CDR1 MGHRA and CDR2 YSYEKL come from the germline V gene. The CDR3 totals 17 residues. The CDR3 DNA reads as TGCGCCAGCAGCCAGGGACAGGCCTACTCCTATAATTCACCCCTCCACTTT. Translated, it gives CASSQGQAYSYNSPLHF.

This rearrangement joins TRBV10-2 to TRBJ2-3, with TRBD2 matching over 8 bases. The CDR3 spans 18 residues. V lost 8 bases to trimming and J lost 4 bases; unmatched junction nucleotides: 20. Germline V gene data show CDR1 as WSHSY and CDR2 as SAAADI. The CDR3 reads CASSRGVAGTGRADTQYF. In DNA form, the CDR3 reads TGCGCCAGCTCAAGGGGGGTAGCGGGAACCGGTCGGGCAGATACGCAGTATTTT.